Listed here is a single T cell receptor beta chain. These data come from a study of CD8 T cells in Susac syndrome. RNA, at about 0.5 to 1 ug, was reverse transcribed with random hexamers. MiXCR, run by TCRdb on the immunoSEQ multiplex PCR reads, gives a single entry per CDR3 protein. The sample carries approximately 160,000 distinct CDR3 sequences, approximately 94% recorded once. Patients with Susac syndrome met the recently defined diagnostic criteria for definite or probable disease. CDR1 is LGHNA, CDR2 YNFKEQ, per germline. V was trimmed by 0 bases and J by 1 base, leaving 6 bases between them. This CDR3 contains 14 residues.

The TCR originated in a human donor with Susac syndrome. Source material: CD4+ T cells from PBMCs. The J gene is TRBJ1-1, the V gene TRBV4-2; tentative D call: TRBD1 (5 bases). The CDR3 protein is CASSQDRGNTEAFF. In DNA form, the CDR3 reads TGTGCCAGCAGCCAAGATAGGGGGAACACTGAAGCTTTCTTT.